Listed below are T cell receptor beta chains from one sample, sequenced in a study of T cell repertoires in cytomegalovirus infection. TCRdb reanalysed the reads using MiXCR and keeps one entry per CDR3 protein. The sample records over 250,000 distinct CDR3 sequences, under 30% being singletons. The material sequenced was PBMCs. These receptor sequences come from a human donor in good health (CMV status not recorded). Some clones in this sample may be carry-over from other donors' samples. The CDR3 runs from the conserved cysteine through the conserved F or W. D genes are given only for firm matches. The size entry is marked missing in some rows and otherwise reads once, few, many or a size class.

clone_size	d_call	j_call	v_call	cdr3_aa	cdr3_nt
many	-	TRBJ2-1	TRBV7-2	CASSLGHLNEQFF	TGTGCCAGCAGCTTGGGTCACCTCAATGAGCAGTTCTTC
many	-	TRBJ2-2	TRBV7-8	CASSPRDGNTGELFF	TGTGCCAGCAGCCCTCGGGACGGAAACACCGGGGAGCTGTTTTTT
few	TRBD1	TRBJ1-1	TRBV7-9	CASSETDRADTEAFF	TGTGCCAGCAGCGAGACTGACAGGGCGGACACTGAAGCTTTCTTT
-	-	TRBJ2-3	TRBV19	CASGDGSADTDTQYF	TGTGCCAGTGGCGACGGTAGCGCGGACACAGATACGCAGTATTTT
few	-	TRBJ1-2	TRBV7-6	CASSLATARANYGYTF	TGTGCCAGCAGCTTAGCCACAGCGAGGGCCAACTATGGCTACACCTTC
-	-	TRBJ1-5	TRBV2	CASQRVNQPQHF	TGTGCCAGCCAACGGGTGAATCAGCCCCAGCATTTT
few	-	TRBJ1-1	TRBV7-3	CASSVAGFGTEAFF	TGTGCCAGCAGCGTCGCGGGGTTTGGCACTGAAGCTTTCTTT
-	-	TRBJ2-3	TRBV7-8	CASSSRRTGREDTQYF	TGTGCCAGCAGCTCCCGGCGCACAGGGCGGGAAGATACGCAGTATTTT
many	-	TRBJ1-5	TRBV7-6	CASSTGFGQPQHF	TGTGCCAGCAGCACAGGATTCGGTCAGCCCCAGCATTTT
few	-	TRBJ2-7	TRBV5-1	CASSDREYEQYF	TGCGCCAGCTCGGATAGGGAATACGAGCAGTACTTC
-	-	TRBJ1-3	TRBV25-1	CASSEQGGSRHGNTIYF	TGTGCCAGCAGTGAACAGGGAGGGAGTCGGCATGGAAACACCATATATTTT
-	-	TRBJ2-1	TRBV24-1	CATSDLGARAYNEQFF	TGTGCCACCAGTGATTTGGGGGCTAGAGCGTACAATGAGCAGTTCTTC
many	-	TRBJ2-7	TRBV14	CASSQDRWKQYF	TGTGCCAGCAGCCAAGATAGGTGGAAGCAGTACTTC
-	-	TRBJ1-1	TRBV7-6	CASRGQGTEAFF	TGTGCCAGCAGGGGGCAAGGCACTGAAGCTTTCTTT
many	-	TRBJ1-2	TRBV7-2	CASSTNSGDYGYTF	TGTGCCAGCAGCACCAATTCAGGGGACTATGGCTACACCTTC
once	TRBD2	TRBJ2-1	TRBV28	CASSRPTSGRYEQFF	TGTGCCAGCAGTCGGCCCACTAGCGGGAGATATGAGCAGTTCTTC
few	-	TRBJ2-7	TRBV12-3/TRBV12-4	CASSLKGRENEQYF	TGTGCCAGCAGTTTGAAGGGGCGCGAGAACGAGCAGTACTTC
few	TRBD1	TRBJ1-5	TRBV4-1	CASSQGGQGAEQPQHF	TGCGCCAGCAGCCAGGGGGGACAGGGGGCTGAACAGCCCCAGCATTTT
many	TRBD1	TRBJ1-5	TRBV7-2	CASSPVTGGTQPQHF	TGTGCCAGCAGCCCTGTAACAGGGGGCACTCAGCCCCAGCATTTT
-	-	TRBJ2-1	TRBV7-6	CASSERSHNEQFF	TGTGCCAGCAGCGAGCGGTCCCACAATGAGCAGTTCTTC
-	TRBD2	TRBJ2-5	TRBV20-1	CSATRASGNLKETQYF	TGCAGTGCTACTAGGGCTAGCGGGAACCTTAAAGAGACCCAGTACTTC
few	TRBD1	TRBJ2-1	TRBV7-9	CASTGDRGVQANEQFF	TGTGCCTCGACAGGGGACAGGGGTGTACAGGCCAATGAGCAGTTCTTC
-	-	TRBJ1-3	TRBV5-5	CASSLEVFGRGNTIYF	TGTGCCAGCAGCTTGGAGGTTTTTGGTCGAGGAAACACCATATATTTT
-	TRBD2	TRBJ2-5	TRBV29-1	CSVGDYVETQYF	TGCAGCGTTGGGGACTATGTAGAGACCCAGTACTTC
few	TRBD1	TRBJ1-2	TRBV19	CASTLRTGVGYTF	TGTGCCAGTACCCTAAGGACAGGGGTTGGCTACACCTTC
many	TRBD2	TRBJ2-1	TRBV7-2	CASKRRGGTYNEQFF	TGTGCCAGCAAGCGTCGGGGGGGAACCTACAATGAGCAGTTCTTC
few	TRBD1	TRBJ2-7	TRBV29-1	CSVDQGAPYEQYF	TGCAGCGTTGATCAGGGGGCCCCCTACGAGCAGTACTTC
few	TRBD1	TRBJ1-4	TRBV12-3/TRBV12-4	CASSPRDSSEKLFF	TGTGCCAGCAGTCCCAGGGACAGCTCTGAAAAACTGTTTTTT
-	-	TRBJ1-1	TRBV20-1	CSPLSVSTKATEAFF	TGCAGTCCACTAAGCGTATCTACCAAGGCAACTGAAGCTTTCTTT
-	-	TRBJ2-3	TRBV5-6	CASSLAGHTDTQYF	TGTGCCAGCAGCTTGGCCGGGCACACAGATACGCAGTATTTT
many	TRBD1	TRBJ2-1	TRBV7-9	CASSTTGTGEQFF	TGTGCCAGCAGCACCACCGGGACAGGGGAGCAGTTCTTC
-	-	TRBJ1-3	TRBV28	CASGRGSSGNTIYF	TGTGCCAGCGGGCGCGGGAGCTCTGGAAACACCATATATTTT
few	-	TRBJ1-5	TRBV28	CASIHGWDQPQHF	TGTGCCAGCATCCATGGCTGGGATCAGCCCCAGCATTTT
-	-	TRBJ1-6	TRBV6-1	CASSGGTPSPLHF	TGTGCCAGCAGTGGCGGGACACCTTCACCCCTCCACTTT
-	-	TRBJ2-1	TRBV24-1	CATSDRDFYNEQFF	TGTGCCACCAGTGACCGGGACTTCTACAATGAGCAGTTCTTC
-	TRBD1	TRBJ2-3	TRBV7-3	CASSLDRAADTQYF	TGTGCCAGCAGCCTCGACAGGGCCGCAGATACGCAGTATTTT
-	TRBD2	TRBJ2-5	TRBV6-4	CASSVTSGSGRETQYF	TGTGCCAGCAGTGTTACTAGCGGGAGCGGTCGAGAGACCCAGTACTTC
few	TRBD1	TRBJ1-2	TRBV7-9	CASSLRKDRDYGYTF	TGTGCCAGCAGCTTAAGAAAGGACAGGGACTATGGCTACACCTTC
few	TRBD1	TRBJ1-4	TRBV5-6	CASSLDRGAVSEKLFF	TGTGCCAGCAGCTTGGACAGGGGAGCGGTGAGCGAAAAACTGTTTTTT
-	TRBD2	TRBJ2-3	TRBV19	CASSILAGFTDTQYF	TGTGCCAGTAGTATACTAGCGGGCTTCACAGATACGCAGTATTTT
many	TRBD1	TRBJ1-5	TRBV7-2	CASSNRQGGQPQHF	TGTGCCAGCAGCAACCGACAGGGGGGTCAGCCCCAGCATTTT
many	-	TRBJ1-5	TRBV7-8	CASSFQGQHNQPQHF	TGTGCCAGCAGCTTCCAGGGCCAGCACAATCAGCCCCAGCATTTT
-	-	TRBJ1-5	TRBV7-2	CARASPNQPQHF	TGTGCCAGAGCGAGTCCCAATCAGCCCCAGCATTTT
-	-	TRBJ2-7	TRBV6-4	CASSGPSTSVYEQYF	TGTGCCAGCAGTGGACCATCGACTAGTGTTTACGAGCAGTACTTC
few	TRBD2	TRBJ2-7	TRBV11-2	CASSPGRGGSYEQYF	TGTGCCAGCAGCCCCGGCCGGGGGGGCTCCTACGAGCAGTACTTC
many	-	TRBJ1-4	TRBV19	CASSISRATNEKLFF	TGTGCCAGTAGTATCTCCCGGGCCACTAATGAAAAACTGTTTTTT
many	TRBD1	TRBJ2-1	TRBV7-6	CASSLLSGTELYNEQFF	TGTGCCAGCAGCTTATTATCCGGGACAGAACTTTACAATGAGCAGTTCTTC
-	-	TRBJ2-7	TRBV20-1	CSAVHHGPSYEQYF	TGCAGTGCTGTCCACCACGGTCCGTCCTACGAGCAGTACTTC
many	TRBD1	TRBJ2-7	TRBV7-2	CASSLTPQGAKNEQYF	TGTGCCAGCAGCTTAACCCCTCAGGGGGCAAAGAACGAGCAGTACTTC
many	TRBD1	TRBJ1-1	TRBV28	CASSYPGTGRSAFF	TGTGCCAGCAGTTACCCTGGGACAGGGAGGTCAGCTTTCTTT
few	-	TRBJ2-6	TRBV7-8	CASSQSSGANVLTF	TGTGCCAGCAGCCAGAGCTCTGGGGCCAACGTCCTGACTTTC
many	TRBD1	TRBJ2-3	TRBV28	CASSVPGQGPRADTQYF	TGTGCCAGCAGTGTACCGGGACAGGGACCAAGGGCAGATACGCAGTATTTT
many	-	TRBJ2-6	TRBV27	CASSSVLLSGANVLTF	TGTGCCAGCAGTTCCGTCCTACTCTCTGGGGCCAACGTCCTGACTTTC
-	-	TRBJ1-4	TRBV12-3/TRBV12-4	CASSVARDEEKLFF	TGTGCCAGCAGTGTCGCCAGGGACGAGGAAAAACTGTTTTTT
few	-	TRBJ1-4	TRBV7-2	CASSQSEKLFF	TGTGCCAGCAGCCAGTCCGAAAAACTGTTTTTT